These 10 T cell receptor beta chains originate from one sample sequenced in a study of neoadjuvant nivolumab and ipilimumab in lung cancer. The repertoire was sequenced with immunoSEQ multiplex PCR; TCRdb's copy has only in-frame clones and lacks some. The sample lists about 38,000 clones; approximately 89% were seen once. Sequenced material: peripheral blood, taken before neoadjuvant nivolumab, alone or with ipilimumab. The receptor set was obtained from an adult with non-small cell lung cancer.

This sequence joins TRBV30 and TRBJ2-5, with 7 bases lining up with TRBD1. The CDR3 has 13 amino acids. V lost 5 bases to trimming and J lost 2 bases; unmatched junction nucleotides: 5. Germline assignment: CDR1 GTSNPN and CDR2 SVGIG (reference sequence). The CDR3 reads CAWEGTAQETQYF. The CDR3 coding sequence is TGTGCCTGGGAGGGGACAGCTCAAGAGACCCAGTACTTC.

The rearrangement uses TRBV5-4 and TRBJ1-2; D uncertain. V was shortened by 5 bases and J by 9 bases, with 26 bases between the two germline ends. CDR3 length: 16 amino acids. Per germline, CDR1 SGHNT and CDR2 YYREEE (reference sequence). CDR3: CASSGFTGQARGSYTF. DNA for the CDR3: TGTGCCAGCAGTGGGTTTACTGGGCAGGCCAGAGGAAGCTACACCTTC.

V is TRBV5-6 and J is TRBJ2-7; TRBD2 agrees at 7 bases. V was pared by 3 bases and J by 6 bases, with 9 bases of the junction left unmatched. The CDR3 has 14 amino acids. Germline V gives CDR1 SGHDT, CDR2 YYEEEE. CDR3 loop: CASSSGILAGEQYF. CDR3 bases: TGTGCCAGCAGCTCTGGTATTTTAGCGGGCGAGCAGTACTTC.

The rearrangement joins TRBV5-4 to TRBJ2-7; D possibly matches TRBD1 or TRBD2 (8 bases each). Trimming pared 4 bases from V and 2 bases from J, leaving 25 bases between. This CDR3 is built from 18 residues. Germline V gene sequence: CDR1 SGHNT, CDR2 YYREEE (reference sequence). CDR3 DNA sequence: TGTGCCAGCAGCCCTAACAGGGGGGGGGCGGGAGGAACCTACGAGCAGTACTTC. As protein: CASSPNRGGAGGTYEQYF.

V usage is TRBV5-5 and J usage is TRBJ2-7; TRBD2 matches at 16 bases. CDR1 SGHKS and CDR2 YYEKEE come from the germline V gene (reference sequence). The ends lost 4 bases at V and 7 bases at J; junction bases unmatched: 8. This CDR3 is 16 amino acids long. The CDR3 coding sequence is TGTGCCAGCAGCCCGGGACTAGCGGGAGGGCTCGTTGAGCAGTACTTC. This gives the protein CASSPGLAGGLVEQYF. Variable domain in full (rest from reference TRBV5-5 and TRBJ2-7): DAGVTQSPTHLIKTRGQQVTLRCSPISGHKSVSWYQQVLGQGPQFIFQYYEKEERGRGNFPDRFSARQFPNYSSELNVNALLLGDSALYLCASSPGLAGGLVEQYFGPGTRLTVT.

This chain joins TRBV5-6 and TRBJ2-7; D ambiguous. CDR1 and CDR2 from the germline V gene are SGHDT and YYEEEE. CDR3 size: 12 residues. V lost 4 bases, J lost 2 bases, and 7 bases lay in between. As DNA, the CDR3 is TGTGCCAGCAGCAATGGTCCCTACGAGCAGTACTTC. It encodes CASSNGPYEQYF.

This chain joins TRBV5-1 and TRBJ2-2; 7 bases are shared with TRBD1. With V trimmed by 2 bases and J by 6 bases, 4 bases remained unmatched. In germline, CDR1 is SGHRS, CDR2 YFSETQ. CDR3 size: 14 residues. The CDR3 is CASSFSQGPGELFF. The CDR3 DNA follows: TGCGCCAGCAGCTTTTCACAGGGGCCCGGGGAGCTGTTTTTT.

This clone was seen a few times. The chain recombines TRBV7-8 with TRBJ1-4; no clear D gene. The CDR3 length is 16 residues. V lost 1 base to trimming and J lost 4 bases, with 13 bases between them. Per germline, CDR1 SGHVS and CDR2 FQNEAQ. CDR3 in amino acids: CASSLERIPYNEKLFF. The CDR3 nucleotides are TGTGCCAGCAGCTTAGAGCGCATTCCATATAATGAAAAACTGTTTTTT.

The sample holds one count of this clone. The genes are TRBV6-6 and TRBJ1-2; D is uncertain. CDR3 length: 13 amino acids. The germline V gene encodes CDR1 MNHNY and CDR2 SVGAGI (reference sequence). Deletions cut 1 base from V and 3 bases from J, with 6 bases between. For the CDR3, the DNA is TGTGCCAGCAGTTACTTGAAAGACTATGGCTACACCTTC. Translation gives CASSYLKDYGYTF.

This sequence joins TRBV11-2 and TRBJ2-7; 7 bases are a match to TRBD2. Germline trimming cut 3 bases from V and 5 bases from J; bases unmatched to any gene: 10. CDR1 SGHAT and CDR2 FQNNGV come from the germline V gene. The CDR3 is made up of 15 amino acids. The CDR3 DNA follows: TGTGCCAGCAGCTTTCGGGGGGAGGGAGCCCACGAGCAGTACTTC. This sequence encodes CASSFRGEGAHEQYF.